Listed below are T cell receptor beta chains from one sample, sequenced in a study of long-term antiretroviral therapy in people with HIV. Profiling relied on immunoSEQ multiplex PCR, and the TCRdb table lists in-frame clones only, not all of them. The sample lists about 20,000 clones, approximately 83% occurring once. This material consisted of unsorted PBMCs, taken 1.2 years after starting antiretroviral therapy. The source is a middle-aged woman with HIV. Each CDR3 is given with its conserved first and last residue. The order of the fields is D gene, clone size, V gene, J gene, CDR3 protein, CDR3 DNA. The D gene is left open where the match is weak. Only some rows state a clone size, as once, few, many or a class for expanded clones.

d_gene: NA
abundance: NA
v_gene: TRBV21-1
j_gene: TRBJ1-2
CDR3aa: CASSKGDSGDPSGYTF
CDR3nt: TGTGCCAGCAGCAAAGGGGACTCGGGGGATCCCTCTGGCTACACCTTC

d_gene: NA
abundance: NA
v_gene: TRBV6-1
j_gene: TRBJ1-1
CDR3aa: CASRKEVLNTEAFF
CDR3nt: TGTGCCAGCAGAAAGGAGGTGTTGAACACTGAAGCTTTCTTT

d_gene: TRBD1
abundance: few
v_gene: TRBV7-8
j_gene: TRBJ2-1
CDR3aa: CASNPDRANEQFF
CDR3nt: TGTGCCAGCAACCCGGACAGGGCCAATGAGCAGTTCTTC

d_gene: TRBD1
abundance: NA
v_gene: TRBV7-6
j_gene: TRBJ1-1
CDR3aa: CASSLAQSGGTEAFF
CDR3nt: TGTGCCAGCAGCTTAGCGCAGTCAGGGGGAACTGAAGCTTTCTTT

d_gene: NA
abundance: NA
v_gene: TRBV15
j_gene: TRBJ2-7
CDR3aa: CATSRGLSSYEQYF
CDR3nt: TGTGCCACCAGCAGAGGACTAAGCTCCTACGAGCAGTACTTC

d_gene: NA
abundance: NA
v_gene: TRBV5-8
j_gene: TRBJ2-3
CDR3aa: CASSFTDTQYF
CDR3nt: TGTGCCAGCAGCTTCACAGATACGCAGTATTTT

d_gene: TRBD2
abundance: NA
v_gene: TRBV5-4
j_gene: TRBJ2-3
CDR3aa: CASSSSSGDVTDTQYF
CDR3nt: TGTGCCAGCAGCTCTTCTAGCGGGGACGTGACAGATACGCAGTATTTT

d_gene: TRBD1
abundance: NA
v_gene: TRBV27
j_gene: TRBJ1-2
CDR3aa: CASSMDRGVNGYTF
CDR3nt: TGTGCCAGCAGTATGGACAGGGGTGTAAATGGCTACACCTTC

d_gene: NA
abundance: NA
v_gene: TRBV6-5
j_gene: TRBJ2-7
CDR3aa: CASSSPTGEPYEQYF
CDR3nt: TGTGCCAGCAGTTCCCCGACGGGGGAGCCCTACGAGCAGTACTTC

d_gene: NA
abundance: NA
v_gene: TRBV9
j_gene: TRBJ1-4
CDR3aa: CASSVVGGSNEKLFF
CDR3nt: TGTGCCAGCAGCGTAGTTGGGGGATCTAATGAAAAACTGTTTTTT

d_gene: NA
abundance: NA
v_gene: TRBV6-6
j_gene: TRBJ2-2
CDR3aa: CASSTTGTTNTGELFF
CDR3nt: TGTGCCAGCAGTACGACCGGGACAACGAACACCGGGGAGCTGTTTTTT

d_gene: NA
abundance: NA
v_gene: TRBV28
j_gene: TRBJ2-1
CDR3aa: CASSWGLQTYNEQFF
CDR3nt: TGTGCCAGCAGTTGGGGACTGCAAACATACAATGAGCAGTTCTTC

d_gene: NA
abundance: NA
v_gene: TRBV11-2
j_gene: TRBJ1-2
CDR3aa: CASSLENYGYTF
CDR3nt: TGTGCCAGCAGCTTAGAAAACTATGGCTACACCTTC

d_gene: NA
abundance: NA
v_gene: TRBV7-2
j_gene: TRBJ1-3
CDR3aa: CASSLDQARSGNTIYF
CDR3nt: TGTGCCAGCAGCTTAGATCAGGCTCGGTCTGGAAACACCATATATTTT

d_gene: NA
abundance: NA
v_gene: TRBV9
j_gene: TRBJ2-3
CDR3aa: CASSVGRDTDTQYF
CDR3nt: TGTGCCAGCAGCGTCGGCAGGGACACAGATACGCAGTATTTT

d_gene: TRBD1
abundance: NA
v_gene: TRBV28
j_gene: TRBJ2-3
CDR3aa: CASSYRQGTDTQYF
CDR3nt: TGTGCCAGCAGTTACAGACAGGGGACAGATACGCAGTATTTT

d_gene: NA
abundance: NA
v_gene: TRBV6-1
j_gene: TRBJ2-1
CDR3aa: CASISSSSYNEQFF
CDR3nt: TGTGCCAGCATCTCTTCCAGCTCCTACAATGAGCAGTTCTTC

d_gene: NA
abundance: NA
v_gene: TRBV7-2
j_gene: TRBJ2-1
CDR3aa: CASSLAGVEVNEQFF
CDR3nt: TGTGCCAGCAGCTTAGCGGGAGTGGAGGTGAATGAGCAGTTCTTC

d_gene: NA
abundance: few
v_gene: TRBV5-1
j_gene: TRBJ2-7
CDR3aa: CASSYGRGTYEQYF
CDR3nt: TGCGCCAGCAGCTACGGACGGGGTACCTACGAGCAGTACTTC

d_gene: NA
abundance: NA
v_gene: TRBV19
j_gene: TRBJ1-1
CDR3aa: CASSGRLNTEAFF
CDR3nt: TGTGCCAGTAGCGGACGGCTGAACACTGAAGCTTTCTTT

d_gene: NA
abundance: NA
v_gene: TRBV7-8
j_gene: TRBJ2-7
CDR3aa: CASSLALVDSYEQYF
CDR3nt: TGTGCCAGCAGCTTAGCGCTGGTTGACTCCTACGAGCAGTACTTC

d_gene: NA
abundance: NA
v_gene: TRBV15
j_gene: TRBJ1-3
CDR3aa: CATSRADLTGNTIYF
CDR3nt: TGTGCCACCAGCAGAGCGGACCTTACTGGAAACACCATATATTTT

d_gene: NA
abundance: NA
v_gene: TRBV7-9
j_gene: TRBJ2-1
CDR3aa: CASSPDNRLAEGEQFF
CDR3nt: TGTGCCAGCAGCCCGGACAACAGACTCGCCGAGGGTGAGCAGTTCTTC

d_gene: NA
abundance: NA
v_gene: TRBV6-9
j_gene: TRBJ1-2
CDR3aa: CASSLLQPLTRLYGYTF
CDR3nt: TGTGCCAGCAGCTTGCTACAGCCACTTACAAGACTTTATGGCTACACCTTC

d_gene: NA
abundance: NA
v_gene: TRBV7-2
j_gene: TRBJ1-4
CDR3aa: CASRRDLNEKLFF
CDR3nt: TGTGCCAGCAGGAGGGACCTCAATGAAAAACTGTTTTTT

d_gene: TRBD2
abundance: NA
v_gene: TRBV29-1
j_gene: TRBJ2-1
CDR3aa: CSVGGTSNSYNEQFF
CDR3nt: TGCAGCGTTGGGGGGACTAGCAATTCCTACAATGAGCAGTTCTTC

d_gene: TRBD1
abundance: NA
v_gene: TRBV7-2
j_gene: TRBJ1-2
CDR3aa: CASSFDRDYGYTF
CDR3nt: TGTGCCAGCAGCTTTGACAGGGACTATGGCTACACCTTC

d_gene: NA
abundance: NA
v_gene: TRBV28
j_gene: TRBJ2-1
CDR3aa: CASSLQRKLNEQFF
CDR3nt: TGTGCCAGCAGTTTACAGCGAAAGTTAAATGAGCAGTTCTTC

d_gene: NA
abundance: NA
v_gene: TRBV7-9
j_gene: TRBJ2-2
CDR3aa: CASSLRQNTGELFF
CDR3nt: TGTGCCAGCAGCTTACGACAGAACACCGGGGAGCTGTTTTTT

d_gene: NA
abundance: NA
v_gene: TRBV4-3
j_gene: TRBJ1-5
CDR3aa: CASSQGVFQPQHF
CDR3nt: TGCGCCAGCAGCCAAGGGGTATTTCAGCCCCAGCATTTT

d_gene: NA
abundance: NA
v_gene: TRBV28
j_gene: TRBJ2-1
CDR3aa: CASSLGGSYNEQFF
CDR3nt: TGTGCCAGCAGTTTAGGGGGGTCCTACAATGAGCAGTTCTTC

d_gene: TRBD1
abundance: few
v_gene: TRBV19
j_gene: TRBJ1-1
CDR3aa: CASSMTQGSHEAFF
CDR3nt: TGTGCCAGTAGTATGACACAGGGGTCCCATGAAGCTTTCTTT

d_gene: NA
abundance: NA
v_gene: TRBV27
j_gene: TRBJ2-5
CDR3aa: CASSPTSWTTSRETQYF
CDR3nt: TGTGCCAGCAGTCCAACTAGCTGGACAACGTCAAGAGAGACCCAGTACTTC

d_gene: NA
abundance: NA
v_gene: TRBV6-5
j_gene: TRBJ1-2
CDR3aa: CASSPRQVYGYTF
CDR3nt: TGTGCCAGCAGCCCCCGACAGGTCTATGGCTACACCTTC

d_gene: NA
abundance: NA
v_gene: TRBV7-9
j_gene: TRBJ2-3
CDR3aa: CASSLEWLPKPQYF
CDR3nt: TGTGCCAGCAGCTTAGAGTGGCTACCTAAACCCCAGTATTTT

d_gene: NA
abundance: NA
v_gene: TRBV14
j_gene: TRBJ2-5
CDR3aa: CASSQDRLPGTQYF
CDR3nt: TGTGCCAGCAGCCAAGATCGGCTCCCTGGGACCCAGTACTTC

d_gene: NA
abundance: NA
v_gene: TRBV6-4
j_gene: TRBJ2-3
CDR3aa: CASSDSIADTQYF
CDR3nt: TGTGCCAGCAGTGACTCGATAGCAGATACGCAGTATTTT

d_gene: TRBD2
abundance: NA
v_gene: TRBV7-2
j_gene: TRBJ2-5
CDR3aa: CASSLYLAGTRETQYF
CDR3nt: TGTGCCAGCAGCTTATACCTAGCGGGAACAAGAGAGACCCAGTACTTC

d_gene: TRBD2
abundance: once
v_gene: TRBV2
j_gene: TRBJ2-2
CDR3aa: CASSAEAGRIGELFF
CDR3nt: TGTGCCAGCAGTGCCGAAGCGGGAAGGATCGGGGAGCTGTTTTTT

d_gene: NA
abundance: NA
v_gene: TRBV18
j_gene: TRBJ1-3
CDR3aa: CASYPGSSGNTIYF
CDR3nt: TGTGCCAGTTATCCGGGCAGCTCTGGAAACACCATATATTTT

d_gene: NA
abundance: NA
v_gene: TRBV21-1
j_gene: TRBJ2-7
CDR3aa: CASTTPTTSGNHEQYF
CDR3nt: TGTGCCAGCACCACACCTACGACTAGCGGGAACCACGAGCAGTACTTC

d_gene: TRBD1
abundance: NA
v_gene: TRBV6-1
j_gene: TRBJ1-4
CDR3aa: CACRTGATNEKLFF
CDR3nt: TGTGCCTGTCGGACAGGGGCAACTAATGAAAAACTGTTTTTT

d_gene: NA
abundance: NA
v_gene: TRBV4-2
j_gene: TRBJ1-5
CDR3aa: CASSQDWMPDQPQHF
CDR3nt: TGTGCCAGCAGCCAAGATTGGATGCCAGATCAGCCCCAGCATTTT

d_gene: TRBD1
abundance: NA
v_gene: TRBV5-1
j_gene: TRBJ1-4
CDR3aa: CASSDRGLTNEKLFF
CDR3nt: TGCGCCAGCAGCGACAGGGGGCTAACTAATGAAAAACTGTTTTTT

d_gene: NA
abundance: NA
v_gene: TRBV5-1
j_gene: TRBJ1-5
CDR3aa: CASSPGGYSNQPQHF
CDR3nt: TGCGCCAGCAGCCCCGGCGGGTATAGCAATCAGCCCCAGCATTTT

d_gene: NA
abundance: NA
v_gene: TRBV6-6
j_gene: TRBJ2-7
CDR3aa: CASVGQRPYEQYF
CDR3nt: TGTGCCAGCGTAGGGCAGAGGCCTTACGAGCAGTACTTC

d_gene: NA
abundance: NA
v_gene: TRBV5-1
j_gene: TRBJ2-1
CDR3aa: CASRAGLDEQFF
CDR3nt: TGCGCCAGCAGGGCGGGACTCGATGAGCAGTTCTTC

d_gene: NA
abundance: NA
v_gene: TRBV7-9
j_gene: TRBJ2-3
CDR3aa: CASSLNGRGEGTDTQYF
CDR3nt: TGTGCCAGCAGCTTAAATGGCAGGGGGGAGGGCACAGATACGCAGTATTTT

d_gene: NA
abundance: NA
v_gene: TRBV6-5
j_gene: TRBJ1-1
CDR3aa: CASSYRTVNTEAFF
CDR3nt: TGTGCCAGCAGTTACAGAACGGTGAACACTGAAGCTTTCTTT

d_gene: NA
abundance: NA
v_gene: TRBV11-2
j_gene: TRBJ2-7
CDR3aa: CASSLGSGGDPYYEQYF
CDR3nt: TGTGCCAGCAGCTTAGGAAGCGGTGGGGACCCCTACTACGAGCAGTACTTC

d_gene: TRBD1
abundance: NA
v_gene: TRBV2
j_gene: TRBJ2-5
CDR3aa: CASSLPLVGTGGRETQYF
CDR3nt: TGTGCCAGCAGTCTCCCCCTGGTTGGGACAGGGGGCAGAGAGACCCAGTACTTC

d_gene: NA
abundance: NA
v_gene: TRBV7-9
j_gene: TRBJ2-7
CDR3aa: CASSPSPVYREQYF
CDR3nt: TGTGCCAGCAGCCCCTCCCCCGTCTACCGCGAGCAGTACTTC

d_gene: NA
abundance: NA
v_gene: TRBV19
j_gene: TRBJ1-5
CDR3aa: CASSLNLALGYSNQPQHF
CDR3nt: TGTGCCAGTAGTCTGAACCTCGCATTAGGGTATAGCAATCAGCCCCAGCATTTT

d_gene: NA
abundance: NA
v_gene: TRBV11-2
j_gene: TRBJ2-3
CDR3aa: CASSLEGVQTDTQYF
CDR3nt: TGTGCCAGCAGCTTAGAGGGGGTACAAACAGATACGCAGTATTTT

d_gene: NA
abundance: NA
v_gene: TRBV2
j_gene: TRBJ2-7
CDR3aa: CASSEGVLGAYEQYF
CDR3nt: TGTGCCAGCAGTGAGGGTGTTCTAGGGGCCTACGAGCAGTACTTC

d_gene: NA
abundance: NA
v_gene: TRBV4-3
j_gene: TRBJ1-1
CDR3aa: CASSLRGDLGLNTEAFF
CDR3nt: TGCGCCAGCAGCCTCCGGGGGGACTTGGGGTTGAACACTGAAGCTTTCTTT

d_gene: TRBD2
abundance: large
v_gene: TRBV29-1
j_gene: TRBJ2-1
CDR3aa: CSVAPSGRENEQFF
CDR3nt: TGCAGCGTTGCACCTAGCGGGAGGGAGAATGAGCAGTTCTTC

d_gene: TRBD1
abundance: NA
v_gene: TRBV4-1
j_gene: TRBJ2-5
CDR3aa: CASSQDTGGKTQYF
CDR3nt: TGCGCCAGCAGCCAAGATACAGGGGGTAAGACCCAGTACTTC

d_gene: TRBD2
abundance: NA
v_gene: TRBV30
j_gene: TRBJ2-1
CDR3aa: CAWSVPSGRTYNEQFF
CDR3nt: TGTGCCTGGAGTGTACCCAGCGGGAGGACCTACAATGAGCAGTTCTTC

d_gene: NA
abundance: NA
v_gene: TRBV19
j_gene: TRBJ2-1
CDR3aa: CASSIVEGVGGNEQFF
CDR3nt: TGTGCCAGTAGTATAGTGGAAGGGGTGGGGGGAAATGAGCAGTTCTTC